This T cell receptor beta chain was captured by sequencing in a study of shared clonotypes between healthy human individuals. The study, taken as a whole, reports: Sampling was confined to blood; repertoires within tissues likely differ. Naive CD4 clonotypes overlapped across a handful of donors at roughly 5%.

About 30,000 T cell genomes (around 0.2 ug DNA) went into each sorted-subset replicate. Assay: immunoSEQ multiplex PCR; the TCRdb copy retains only in-frame clones and omits some. The sample shows about 710,000 clones, roughly 72% of them seen only once. A note on this clone: Antigen specificity is unknown.

The specimen was memory CD4+ T cells sorted from blood. The subset here: CD45RA-negative fraction. The clonotype originates from a woman in her 30s in good health.

CDR3 protein: CASSQVAIPDTQYF. CDR3 nucleotides: TGTGCCAGCAGCCAAGTCGCGATCCCAGATACGCAGTATTTT. The chain combines TRBV4-2 with TRBJ2-3, with no clear D. The CDR3 covers 14 residues. Germline CDR1 is LGHNA and CDR2 is YNFKEQ. V lost 1 base, J lost 4 bases, and 9 bases lay in between.